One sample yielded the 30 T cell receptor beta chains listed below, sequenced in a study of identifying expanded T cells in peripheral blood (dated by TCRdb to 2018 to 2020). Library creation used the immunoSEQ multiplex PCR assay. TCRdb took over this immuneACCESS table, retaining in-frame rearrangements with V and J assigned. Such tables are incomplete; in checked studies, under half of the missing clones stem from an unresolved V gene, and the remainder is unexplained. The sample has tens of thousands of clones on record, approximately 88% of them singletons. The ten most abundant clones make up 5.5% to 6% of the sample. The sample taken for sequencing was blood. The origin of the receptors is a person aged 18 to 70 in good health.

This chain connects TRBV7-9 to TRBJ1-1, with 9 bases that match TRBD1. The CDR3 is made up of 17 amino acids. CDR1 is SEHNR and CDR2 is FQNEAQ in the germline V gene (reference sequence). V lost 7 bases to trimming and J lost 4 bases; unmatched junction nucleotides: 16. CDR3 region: CASTTTDRGPIPTEAFF. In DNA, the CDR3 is TGTGCCAGCACCACTACGGACAGGGGCCCCATCCCCACTGAAGCTTTCTTT. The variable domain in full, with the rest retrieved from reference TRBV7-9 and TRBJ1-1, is DTGVSQNPRHKITKRGQNVTFRCDPISEHNRLYWYRQTLGQGPEFLTYFQNEAQLEKSRLLSDRFSAERPKGSFSTLEIQRTEQGDSAMYLCASTTTDRGPIPTEAFFGQGTRLTVV.

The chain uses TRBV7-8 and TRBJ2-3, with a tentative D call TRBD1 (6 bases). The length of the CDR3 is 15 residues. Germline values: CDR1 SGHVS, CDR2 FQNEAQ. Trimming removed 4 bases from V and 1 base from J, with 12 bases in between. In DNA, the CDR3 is TGTGCCAGCAGCTGGGATAGACAGGGCACAGATACGCAGTATTTT. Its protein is CASSWDRQGTDTQYF.

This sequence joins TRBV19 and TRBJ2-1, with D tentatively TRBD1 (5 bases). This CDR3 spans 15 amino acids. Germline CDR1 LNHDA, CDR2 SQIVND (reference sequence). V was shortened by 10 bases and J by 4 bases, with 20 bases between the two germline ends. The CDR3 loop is CATRHYQRGYNEQFF. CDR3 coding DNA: TGTGCCACCAGACACTATCAAAGGGGATACAATGAGCAGTTCTTC.

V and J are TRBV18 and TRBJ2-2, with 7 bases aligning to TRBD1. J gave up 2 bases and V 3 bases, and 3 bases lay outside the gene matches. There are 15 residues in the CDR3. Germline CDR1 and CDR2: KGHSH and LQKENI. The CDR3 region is CASSPGTANTGELFF. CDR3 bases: TGTGCCAGCTCACCCGGGACAGCCAACACCGGGGAGCTGTTTTTT.

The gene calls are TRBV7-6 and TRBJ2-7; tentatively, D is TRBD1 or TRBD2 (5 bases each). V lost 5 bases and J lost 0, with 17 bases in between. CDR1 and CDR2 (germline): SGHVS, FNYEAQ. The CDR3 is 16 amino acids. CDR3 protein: CASSPPRGTGSYEQYF. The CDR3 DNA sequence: TGTGCCAGCAGCCCCCCACGGGGCACGGGCTCCTACGAGCAGTACTTC. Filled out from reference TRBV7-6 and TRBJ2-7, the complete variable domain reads GAGVSQSPRYKVTKRGQDVALRCDPISGHVSLYWYRQALGQGPEFLTYFNYEAQQDKSGLPNDRFSAERPEGSISTLTIQRTEQRDSAMYRCASSPPRGTGSYEQYFGPGTRLTVT.

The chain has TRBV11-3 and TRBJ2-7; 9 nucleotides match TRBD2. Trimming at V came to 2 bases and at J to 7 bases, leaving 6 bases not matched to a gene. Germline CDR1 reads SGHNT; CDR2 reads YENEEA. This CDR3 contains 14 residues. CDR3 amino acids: CASSLIAGVKEQYF. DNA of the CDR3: TGTGCCAGCAGCTTAATAGCGGGAGTGAAAGAGCAGTACTTC.

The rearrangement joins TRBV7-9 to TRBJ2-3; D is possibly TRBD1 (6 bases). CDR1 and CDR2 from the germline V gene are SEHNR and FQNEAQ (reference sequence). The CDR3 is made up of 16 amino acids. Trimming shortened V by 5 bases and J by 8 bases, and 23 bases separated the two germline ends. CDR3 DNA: TGTGCCAGCAGCCAGTACAGGGCCCTAACACTTGGTACGCAGTATTTT. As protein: CASSQYRALTLGTQYF.

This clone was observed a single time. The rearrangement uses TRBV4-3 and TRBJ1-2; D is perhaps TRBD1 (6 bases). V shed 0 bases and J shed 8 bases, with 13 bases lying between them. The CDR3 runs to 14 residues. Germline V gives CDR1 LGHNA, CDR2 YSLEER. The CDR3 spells CASSQEQGLGGYTF. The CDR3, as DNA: TGCGCCAGCAGCCAAGAACAGGGCCTTGGGGGCTACACCTTC.

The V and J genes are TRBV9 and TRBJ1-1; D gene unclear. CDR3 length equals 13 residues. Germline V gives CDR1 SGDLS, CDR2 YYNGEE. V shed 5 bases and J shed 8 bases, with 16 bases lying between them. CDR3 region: CASSPGDIPEAFF. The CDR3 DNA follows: TGTGCCAGCAGTCCAGGTGACATTCCCGAAGCTTTCTTT. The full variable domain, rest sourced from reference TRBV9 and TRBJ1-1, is DSGVTQTPKHLITATGQRVTLRCSPRSGDLSVYWYQQSLDQGLQFLIQYYNGEERAKGNILERFSAQQFPDLHSELNLSSLELGDSALYFCASSPGDIPEAFFGQGTRLTVV.

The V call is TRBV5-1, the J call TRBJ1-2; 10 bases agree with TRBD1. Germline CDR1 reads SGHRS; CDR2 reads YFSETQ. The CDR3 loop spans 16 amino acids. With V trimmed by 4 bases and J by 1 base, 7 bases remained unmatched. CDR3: CASSTRQGADNYGYTF. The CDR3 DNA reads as TGCGCCAGCAGCACCCGACAGGGGGCGGATAACTATGGCTACACCTTC.

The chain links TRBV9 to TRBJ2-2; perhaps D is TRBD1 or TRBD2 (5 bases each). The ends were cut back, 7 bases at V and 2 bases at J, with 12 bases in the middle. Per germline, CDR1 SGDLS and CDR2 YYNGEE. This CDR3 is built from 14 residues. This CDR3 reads CASSDRLNTGELFF. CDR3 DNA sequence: TGTGCCAGCTCCGACAGACTAAACACCGGGGAGCTGTTTTTT.

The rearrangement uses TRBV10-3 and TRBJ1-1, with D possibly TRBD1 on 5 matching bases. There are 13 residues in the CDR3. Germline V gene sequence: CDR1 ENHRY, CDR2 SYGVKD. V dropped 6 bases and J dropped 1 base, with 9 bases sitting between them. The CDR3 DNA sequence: TGTGCCATCAGGGGGCCAAAGAACACTGAAGCTTTCTTT. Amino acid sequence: CAIRGPKNTEAFF.

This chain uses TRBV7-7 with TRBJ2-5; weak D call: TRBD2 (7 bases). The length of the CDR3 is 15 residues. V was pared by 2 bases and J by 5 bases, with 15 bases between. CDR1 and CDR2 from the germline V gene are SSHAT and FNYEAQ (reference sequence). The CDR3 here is CASSLYGGGQETQYF. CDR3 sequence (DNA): TGTGCCAGCAGCTTATATGGGGGGGGGCAGGAGACCCAGTACTTC.

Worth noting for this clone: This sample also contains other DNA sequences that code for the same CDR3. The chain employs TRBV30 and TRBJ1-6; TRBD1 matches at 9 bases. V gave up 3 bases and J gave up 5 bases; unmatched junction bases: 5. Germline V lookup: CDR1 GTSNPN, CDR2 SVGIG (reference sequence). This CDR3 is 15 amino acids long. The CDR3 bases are TGTGCCTGGAGGATAGGGGACAGGGATAATTCACCCCTCCACTTT. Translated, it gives CAWRIGDRDNSPLHF.

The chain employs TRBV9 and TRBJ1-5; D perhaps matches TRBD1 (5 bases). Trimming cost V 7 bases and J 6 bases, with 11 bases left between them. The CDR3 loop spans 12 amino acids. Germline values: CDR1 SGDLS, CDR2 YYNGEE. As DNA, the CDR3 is TGTGCCAGCGGGGGAGCGGGTCAGCCCCAGCATTTT. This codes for CASGGAGQPQHF. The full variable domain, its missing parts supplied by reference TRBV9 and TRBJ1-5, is DSGVTQTPKHLITATGQRVTLRCSPRSGDLSVYWYQQSLDQGLQFLIQYYNGEERAKGNILERFSAQQFPDLHSELNLSSLELGDSALYFCASGGAGQPQHFGDGTRLSIL.

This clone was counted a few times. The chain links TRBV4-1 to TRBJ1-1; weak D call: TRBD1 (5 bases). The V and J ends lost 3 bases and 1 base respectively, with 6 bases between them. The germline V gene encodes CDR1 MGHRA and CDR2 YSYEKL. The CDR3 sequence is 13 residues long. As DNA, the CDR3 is TGCGCCAGCAGCCAGGGGGGGAACACTGAAGCTTTCTTT. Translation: CASSQGGNTEAFF.

The CDR3 is CASSDSAGDGEKLFF. In nucleotides, the CDR3 is TGTGCCAGCAGTGACTCGGCCGGGGATGGTGAAAAACTGTTTTTT. The V and J genes are TRBV6-4 and TRBJ1-4; D unclear. The CDR3 is 15 residues long. Germline lookup yields CDR1 MRHNA and CDR2 SNTAGT. The ends were cut back, 0 bases at V and 7 bases at J, with 12 bases in the middle.

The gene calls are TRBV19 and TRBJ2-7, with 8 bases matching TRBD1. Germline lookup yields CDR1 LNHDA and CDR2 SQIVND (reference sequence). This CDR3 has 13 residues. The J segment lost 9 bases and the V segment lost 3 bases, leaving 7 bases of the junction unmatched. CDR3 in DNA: TGTGCCAGTAGTATCGGGACAGGCCCTGGGCAGTACTTC. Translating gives CASSIGTGPGQYF.

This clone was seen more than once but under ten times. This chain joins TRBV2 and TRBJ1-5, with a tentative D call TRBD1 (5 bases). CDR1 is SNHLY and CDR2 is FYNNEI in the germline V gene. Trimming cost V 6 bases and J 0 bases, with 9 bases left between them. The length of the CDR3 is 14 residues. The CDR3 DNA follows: TGTGCCAGCAGCGCGACAGATAGCAATCAGCCCCAGCATTTT. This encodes CASSATDSNQPQHF.

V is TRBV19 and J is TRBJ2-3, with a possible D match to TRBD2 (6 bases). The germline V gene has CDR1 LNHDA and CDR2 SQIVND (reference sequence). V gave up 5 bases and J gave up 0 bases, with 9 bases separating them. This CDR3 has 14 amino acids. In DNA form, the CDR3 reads TGTGCCAGTAGTCTGGGGACTAGCACAGATACGCAGTATTTT. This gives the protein CASSLGTSTDTQYF.

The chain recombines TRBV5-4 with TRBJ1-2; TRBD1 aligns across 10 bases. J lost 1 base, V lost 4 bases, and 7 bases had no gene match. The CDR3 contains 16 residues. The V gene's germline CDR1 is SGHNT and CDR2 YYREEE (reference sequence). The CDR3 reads CASSTPGQGFNYGYTF. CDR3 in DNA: TGTGCCAGCAGCACTCCGGGACAGGGGTTTAACTATGGCTACACCTTC. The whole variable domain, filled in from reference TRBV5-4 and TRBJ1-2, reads ETGVTQSPTHLIKTRGQQVTLRCSSQSGHNTVSWYQQALGQGPQFIFQYYREEENGRGNFPPRFSGLQFPNYSSELNVNALELDDSALYLCASSTPGQGFNYGYTFGSGTRLTVV.

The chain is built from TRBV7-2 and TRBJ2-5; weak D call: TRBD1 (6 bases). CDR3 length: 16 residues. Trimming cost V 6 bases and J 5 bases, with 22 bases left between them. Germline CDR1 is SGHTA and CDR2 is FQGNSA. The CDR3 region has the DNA TGTGCCAGCAGAGGACTCCCTGGATGGGGGCGGGAGACCCAGTACTTC. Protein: CASRGLPGWGRETQYF. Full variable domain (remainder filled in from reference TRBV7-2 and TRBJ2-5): GAGVSQSPSNKVTEKGKDVELRCDPISGHTALYWYRQSLGQGLEFLIYFQGNSAPDKSGLPSDRFSAERTGGSVSTLTIQRTQQEDSAVYLCASRGLPGWGRETQYFGPGTRLLVL.

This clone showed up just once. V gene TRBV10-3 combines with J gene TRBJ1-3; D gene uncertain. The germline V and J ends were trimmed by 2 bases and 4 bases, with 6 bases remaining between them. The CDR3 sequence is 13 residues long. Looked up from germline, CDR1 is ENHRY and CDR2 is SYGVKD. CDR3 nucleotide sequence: TGTGCCATCAGTGAGGGGCAGGGAAACACCATATATTTT. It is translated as CAISEGQGNTIYF.

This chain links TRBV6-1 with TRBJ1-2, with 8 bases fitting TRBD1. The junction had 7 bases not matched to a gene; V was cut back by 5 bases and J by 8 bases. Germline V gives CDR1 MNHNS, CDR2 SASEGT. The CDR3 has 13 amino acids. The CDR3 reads CASSPRTGRGYTF. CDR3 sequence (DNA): TGTGCCAGCAGTCCTCGGACAGGGCGGGGCTACACCTTC.

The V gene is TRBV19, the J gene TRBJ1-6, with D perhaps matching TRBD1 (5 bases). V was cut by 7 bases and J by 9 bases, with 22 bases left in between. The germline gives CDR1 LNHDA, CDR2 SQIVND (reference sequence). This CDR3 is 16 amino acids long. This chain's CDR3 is CASNIISTGATSPLHF. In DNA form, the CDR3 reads TGTGCCAGTAACATAATCTCGACCGGGGCCACTTCACCCCTCCACTTT.

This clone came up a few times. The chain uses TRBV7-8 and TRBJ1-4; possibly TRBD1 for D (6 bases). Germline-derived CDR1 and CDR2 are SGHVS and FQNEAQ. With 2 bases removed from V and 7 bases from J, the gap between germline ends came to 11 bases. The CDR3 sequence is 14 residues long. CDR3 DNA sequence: TGTGCCAGCAGCTTAAGCAGGGGTGGTGAAAAACTGTTTTTT. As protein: CASSLSRGGEKLFF. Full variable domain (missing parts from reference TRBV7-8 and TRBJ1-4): GAGVSQSPRYKVAKRGQDVALRCDPISGHVSLFWYQQALGQGPEFLTYFQNEAQLDKSGLPSDRFFAERPEGSVSTLKIQRTQQEDSAVYLCASSLSRGGEKLFFGSGTQLSVL.

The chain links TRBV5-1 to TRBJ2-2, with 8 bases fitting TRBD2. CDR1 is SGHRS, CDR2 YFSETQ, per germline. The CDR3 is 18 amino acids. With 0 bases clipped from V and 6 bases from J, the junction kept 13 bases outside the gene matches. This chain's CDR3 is CASSLDPAGVSRAGELFF. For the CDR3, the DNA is TGCGCCAGCAGCTTGGACCCAGCGGGGGTTTCTCGGGCCGGGGAGCTGTTTTTT.

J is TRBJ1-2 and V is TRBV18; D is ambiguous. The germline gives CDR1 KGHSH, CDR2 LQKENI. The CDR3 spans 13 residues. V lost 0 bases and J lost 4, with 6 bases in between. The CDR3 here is CASSPPESYGYTF. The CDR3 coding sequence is TGTGCCAGCTCACCACCGGAAAGCTATGGCTACACCTTC.

The CDR3, as DNA: TGTGCCAGCAGCGGGACTAGCGGGGGGGCCTCTTTTGGTACAGATACGCAGTATTTT. The encoded protein is CASSGTSGGASFGTDTQYF. This sequence joins TRBV7-6 and TRBJ2-3, with 16 nucleotides matching TRBD2. This CDR3 comprises 19 residues. V dropped 5 bases and J dropped 3; count of bases not matched to a gene: 11. Germline V gene lookup returns CDR1 SGHVS and CDR2 FNYEAQ.

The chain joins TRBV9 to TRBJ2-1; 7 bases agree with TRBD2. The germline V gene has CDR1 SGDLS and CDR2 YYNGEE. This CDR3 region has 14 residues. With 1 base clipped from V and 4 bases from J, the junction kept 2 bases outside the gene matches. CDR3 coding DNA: TGTGCCAGCAGCGTAACGGGGGGTTACAATGAGCAGTTCTTC. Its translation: CASSVTGGYNEQFF.